The clone carrying this TCR beta chain was observed at least ten times. What it binds is unknown. V gave up 4 bases and J gave up 0 bases, with 19 bases separating them. This CDR3 is built from 17 residues. CDR1 is SGHVS, CDR2 FQNEAQ, per germline. Excluded: other autoimmune disease, uncontrolled infection, pregnancy or lactation. Diagnostic conclusions were grounded in clinical symptoms, serum thyroxine, TRAb, thyroid ultrasound and orbital computed tomography. The sample is drawn from a study of Graves' ophthalmopathy and Graves' hyperthyroidism. Study information: Cases classed as stable hyperthyroidism had no ophthalmopathy within 18 months of follow-up.

Study conclusions and caveats: Ophthalmopathy progression was predicted by the model at roughly 69% sensitivity and approximately 72% specificity.

As the template, RNA transcripts were used to amplify TCR beta CDR3 regions. Investigators did first-round RT-PCR with HTBI primers, then second-round multiplex PCR. TCRdb used MiXCR to reprocess the multiplex PCR reads, holding one entry per CDR3 protein. The table shows 560,000 or so distinct CDR3 sequences, with less than 40% occurring only once. The receptor was derived from an adult man with Graves' hyperthyroidism. The sequenced sample consisted of peripheral blood or thyroid tissue (not recorded which). This chain links TRBV7-8 with TRBJ2-7, with D possibly TRBD1 on 6 matching bases. CDR3 in amino acids: CASSSYRVVASSYEQYF. The DNA of the CDR3 is TGTGCCAGCAGCTCGTACAGGGTCGTCGCCTCCTCCTACGAGCAGTACTTC.